This T cell receptor (beta chain) was identified during a study of blood T cell repertoires in COVID-19. Germline CDR1 and CDR2: SGHVS and FNYEAQ. The trim removed 5 bases at V and 5 bases at J, leaving 4 bases unmatched. This CDR3 contains 13 residues. Assay used: immunoSEQ multiplex PCR; TCRdb lists only in-frame clones, some missing. The data hold 100,000 or so clones, with around 84% observed a single time. What was sequenced was peripheral blood. V is TRBV7-6 and J is TRBJ2-7; 9 nucleotides line up with TRBD1. This receptor was obtained from a human donor in a cohort sampled during active COVID-19. The CDR3 DNA is TGTGCCAGCAGCCCGCGGACAGGGGACGAGCAGTACTTC. Protein product: CASSPRTGDEQYF.